This T cell receptor (beta chain) was recovered during a study of T-cell reconstitution after alpha-beta-depleted transplantation in children. Unique molecular identifiers were used in preparing the TCRbeta library. TCRdb re-called the PCR reads through MiXCR, storing one row per CDR3 protein. The table has around 580,000 distinct CDR3 sequences, 25% to 30% seen once. This CDR3 contains 14 residues. V lost 2 bases and J lost 7; bases outside the gene matches: 4. CDR1 is DFQATT and CDR2 is SNEGSKA in the germline V gene (reference sequence). The chain links TRBV20-1 to TRBJ2-1; 11 bases line up with TRBD2. Specimen: PBMCs, collected before TCRalphabeta/CD19-depleted stem cell transplant. The source of this sequence is a boy younger than two with Wiskott-Aldrich syndrome, due to receive a stem cell transplant. The CDR3 loop is CSARQLAGVNEQFF. CDR3 DNA sequence: TGCAGTGCTAGACAACTAGCGGGGGTGAATGAGCAGTTCTTC.